Given below is one TCR beta chain in context. What it binds is unknown. The CDR3 length is 17 residues. V lost 6 bases to trimming and J lost 4 bases; unmatched junction nucleotides: 11. The germline gives CDR1 SEHNR, CDR2 FQNEAQ (reference sequence). This entry belongs to a study of glioma-infiltrating T cells after dendritic cell vaccination. Looking at the study overall: Samples are from glioblastoma patients in Phase I and II dendritic cell vaccine trials.

Input was 2 ug genomic DNA, or all available if less. The protocol was immunoSEQ multiplex PCR, while the TCRdb copy is restricted to in-frame clones and leaves out a portion. The table has tens of thousands of clones, about 85% seen once; the top ten hold around 8.5%. Whole-study results and caveats: The cohort had few patients with full blood and tumor sets.

Time point reported: after dendritic cell vaccination, including at tumor progression/relapse. No glioblastoma patient carried an isocitrate dehydrogenase mutation. The chain recombines TRBV7-9 with TRBJ2-1, with 11 nucleotides matching TRBD2. This material consisted of blood, taken after dendritic cell vaccination. The receptor was isolated from a human donor with glioblastoma. CDR3 nucleotides: TGTGCCAGCAGTTTTCAACTAGCGGGAGAGGGTTACAATGAGCAGTTCTTC. It yields the protein CASSFQLAGEGYNEQFF.